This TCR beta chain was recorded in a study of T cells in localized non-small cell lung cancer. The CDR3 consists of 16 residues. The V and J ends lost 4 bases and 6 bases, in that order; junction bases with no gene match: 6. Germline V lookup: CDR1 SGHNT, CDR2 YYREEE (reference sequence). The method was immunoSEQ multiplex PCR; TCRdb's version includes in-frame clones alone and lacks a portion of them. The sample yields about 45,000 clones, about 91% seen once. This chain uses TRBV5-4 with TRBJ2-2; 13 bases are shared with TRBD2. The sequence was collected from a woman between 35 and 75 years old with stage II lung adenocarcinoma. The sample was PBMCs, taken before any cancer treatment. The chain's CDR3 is CASSTGTSGKAGELFF. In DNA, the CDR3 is TGTGCCAGCAGCACCGGGACTAGCGGGAAAGCCGGGGAGCTGTTTTTT.